A selection of T cell receptor beta chains follows, all from one sample in a study of blood T cell repertoires in COVID-19. The method was immunoSEQ multiplex PCR; TCRdb's version includes in-frame clones alone and lacks a portion of them. The data hold 150,000 to 200,000 clones, with roughly 85% observed a single time. Sequences were obtained from peripheral blood. Receptor source: a human donor with acute or convalescent COVID-19. The donor label of this sample is uncertain. Both conserved end residues are trimmed from each CDR3.

J gene,V gene,CDR3 length,CDR3 protein
TRBJ2-2,TRBV5-8,12,ASSLGQADGELF
TRBJ1-2,TRBV5-1,12,ASSLQGLLYGYT
TRBJ2-1,TRBV19,12,ASSSLTSGGEQF
TRBJ1-5,TRBV2,12,ATGGQSLNQPQH
TRBJ1-4,TRBV7-2,13,ASSLGQGVNEKLF
TRBJ2-5,TRBV6-5,13,ASRTGQTSGETQY
TRBJ1-4,TRBV6-5,13,ASSQQIATNEKLF
TRBJ2-2,TRBV5-6,11,ASSFGGSGELF
TRBJ1-1,TRBV6-6,13,ASTLGPRGNTEAF
TRBJ1-4,TRBV18,11,ASSTPMNEKLF
TRBJ2-5,TRBV9,14,ASSVAGTNAGETQY
TRBJ2-7,TRBV18,12,ASSPGQGSYEQY
TRBJ1-6,TRBV5-8,15,ASSLGRGGVYNSPLH
TRBJ1-5,TRBV6-4,11,ASSVDRDQPQH
TRBJ1-2,TRBV28,9,ASSFRYGYT
TRBJ2-3,TRBV7-2,13,ASSWSGGPTDTQY
TRBJ1-6,TRBV7-9,13,ASSPTGAGNSPLH
TRBJ2-3,TRBV3-1/TRBV3-2,13,ASSQEAGRTDTQY
TRBJ2-3,TRBV7-6,15,ASSHRGQGAVTDTQY
TRBJ2-1,TRBV3-1/TRBV3-2,13,ASSQDIVSYNEQF
TRBJ1-5,TRBV7-2,16,ASSSPQGVGNSNQPQH
TRBJ2-7,TRBV3-1/TRBV3-2,12,ASSQDGLTYEQY
TRBJ1-4,TRBV4-3,11,ASSPRQGEKLF
TRBJ2-2,TRBV7-9,14,ASSRQTNANTGELF
TRBJ1-3,TRBV7-8,12,ASSLRGNGNTIY
TRBJ2-7,TRBV5-1,13,ASGPGQGRSYEQY
TRBJ1-3,TRBV18,13,ASSPRREQQNTIY
TRBJ2-1,TRBV19,12,ASSMVTGTNEQF
TRBJ2-1,TRBV7-3,13,ASSLSRARGNEQF
TRBJ1-2,TRBV6-6,11,ASSRDKGYGYT
TRBJ2-7,TRBV27,13,ASSPRQGAAYEQY
TRBJ2-3,TRBV14,13,ASSRGLLITDTQY
TRBJ2-2,TRBV9,14,ASSPRLAANTGELF
TRBJ2-3,TRBV7-9,11,VGSGGSTDTQY
TRBJ2-1,TRBV4-1,16,ASSQLGLAGKGYNEQF
TRBJ1-6,TRBV19,15,ASSISQTGAYNSPLH
TRBJ2-3,TRBV2,12,ASTPATSTDTQY
TRBJ1-2,TRBV18,11,ASSGGQDYGYT
TRBJ2-5,TRBV15,12,ATSIPDRQETQY
TRBJ2-5,TRBV19,11,ASNRGLQETQY
TRBJ1-1,TRBV18,12,ASSPTGQNTEAF
TRBJ1-4,TRBV15,13,ATSTAIGTGRKLF
TRBJ2-7,TRBV10-3,14,AISEPGQGSSYEQY
TRBJ2-2,TRBV7-2,14,ASSLGGQANTGELF
TRBJ1-2,TRBV7-2,12,ASSGTGQPYGYT